Below, 2 T cell receptor beta chains from the same sample are listed, as sequenced in a study of T cell responses to AZD1222 COVID-19 vaccine. Assay used: immunoSEQ multiplex PCR; TCRdb lists only in-frame clones, some missing. The sample lists about 48,000 clones, roughly 85% occurring once. The sequences come from peripheral blood, collected 28 days after the second AZD1222 dose. These receptors were taken from an adult who received the AZD1222 COVID-19 vaccine.

The CDR3 reads CASSQLAGQGSYNSPLHF. The CDR3 DNA follows: TGCGCCAGCAGTCAATTGGCCGGACAGGGCTCCTATAATTCACCCCTCCACTTT. The chain couples TRBV23-1 to TRBJ1-6; TRBD1 agrees at 8 bases. TRBV23-1 is labeled an ORF, and its function is uncertain. The length of the CDR3 is 18 residues. Trimming removed 1 base from V and 0 bases from J; junction bases left unmatched: 5.

This chain connects TRBV18 to TRBJ1-4; 9 positions agree with TRBD1. This CDR3 has 15 amino acids. Germline CDR1 KGHSH, CDR2 LQKENI. V was pared by 2 bases and J by 7 bases, with 5 bases of the junction left unmatched. CDR3 sequence (DNA): TGTGCCAGCTCACCAGGACAGGGGAAGGGTGAAAAACTGTTTTTT. Translation gives CASSPGQGKGEKLFF.